The T cell receptor beta chain described here comes from a study of blood T cell repertoires in COVID-19. As originally analysed: Estimation of nucleated cell counts was performed using reference gene primer amplification. TCRdb's copy holds only in-frame clones and misses some; the assay was immunoSEQ multiplex PCR. D and trimming were read from the DNA, whereas the V and J calls and clone size are those reported in that table. The data contain 200,000 to 250,000 clones, approximately 90% of them singletons. The sequenced material came from peripheral blood. The origin of this receptor is a woman in her forties or fifties with COVID-19, enrolled during active disease.

CDR3 sequence reads: CATSDIDRSYGYTF. In nucleotides, the CDR3 is TGTGCCACCAGTGATATTGACAGGTCCTATGGCTACACCTTC. The V gene is TRBV24-1, the J gene TRBJ1-2, with D possibly being TRBD1 (6 bases). The V and J ends lost 3 bases and 4 bases respectively, with 11 bases between them. CDR1 and CDR2 (germline): KGHDR, SFDVKD. The CDR3 totals 14 residues.